These 17 T cell receptor beta chains were sequenced from one sample in a study of blood T cell repertoires in COVID-19. The method was immunoSEQ multiplex PCR; TCRdb's version includes in-frame clones alone and lacks a portion of them. The table records about 34,000 clones, less than 95% of them present only once. Sequenced material: peripheral blood. The source of these receptors is a man older than 75 with acute or convalescent COVID-19.

The chain has TRBV7-8 and TRBJ1-2, with TRBD1 matching over 10 bases. Looked up from germline, CDR1 is SGHVS and CDR2 is FQNEAQ. The V and J ends lost 5 bases and 4 bases, in that order; junction bases with no gene match: 4. This CDR3 contains 14 residues. The CDR3 sequence is CASSHGQGGYGYTF. The CDR3 coding sequence is TGTGCCAGCAGCCACGGACAGGGGGGCTATGGCTACACCTTC. The complete variable domain, with remaining parts taken from reference TRBV7-8 and TRBJ1-2, reads GAGVSQSPRYKVAKRGQDVALRCDPISGHVSLFWYQQALGQGPEFLTYFQNEAQLDKSGLPSDRFFAERPEGSVSTLKIQRTQQEDSAVYLCASSHGQGGYGYTFGSGTRLTVV.

The CDR3 DNA reads as TGTGCCAGCAACAAAGGGACAGTCGAAGCTTTCTTT. This encodes CASNKGTVEAFF. The chain employs TRBV5-5 and TRBJ1-1, with 7 bases matching TRBD1. V was pared by 6 bases and J by 8 bases, with 7 bases of the junction left unmatched. The CDR3 has 12 residues. Germline CDR1 is SGHKS and CDR2 is YYEKEE (reference sequence).

The V gene is TRBV18, the J gene TRBJ2-2, with D maybe TRBD1 (6 bases). CDR1 and CDR2 (germline): KGHSH, LQKENI. This CDR3 has 16 amino acids. Trimming removed 4 bases at V and 0 bases at J, with 12 bases between. CDR3 DNA sequence: TGTGCCAGCTCACGGGACACAACATCGAACACCGGGGAGCTGTTTTTT. Residues: CASSRDTTSNTGELFF.

The chain combines TRBV18 with TRBJ1-1; D call uncertain. The length of the CDR3 is 13 residues. Trimming removed 3 bases from V and 2 bases from J, with 7 bases in between. In germline, CDR1 is KGHSH, CDR2 LQKENI. CDR3 sequence (DNA): TGTGCCAGCTCACCCCAATTTAACACTGAAGCTTTCTTT. Protein: CASSPQFNTEAFF.

This chain joins TRBV4-2 and TRBJ1-3; D is perhaps TRBD1 (6 bases). Germline V gives CDR1 LGHNA, CDR2 YNFKEQ. V lost 1 base and J lost 0, with 13 bases in between. CDR3 length: 17 residues. The CDR3 region is CASSQVRGGRSGNTIYF. CDR3 coding DNA: TGTGCCAGCAGCCAAGTTAGGGGGGGGCGCTCTGGAAACACCATATATTTT.

The V and J genes are TRBV5-1 and TRBJ2-3, with 12 bases aligning to TRBD2. This CDR3 has 15 residues. Germline assignment: CDR1 SGHRS and CDR2 YFSETQ. The V segment lost 4 bases and the J segment 5 bases; nucleotides outside the gene matches: 5. The CDR3 here is CASSDLAGGIDTQYF. The DNA for the CDR3 is TGCGCCAGCAGCGATCTAGCGGGGGGGATAGATACGCAGTATTTT.

The V gene is TRBV5-5, the J gene TRBJ1-5; 10 nucleotides line up with TRBD1. V lost 2 bases, J lost 7 bases, and 12 bases stayed unmatched. The CDR3 consists of 17 residues. Germline loops: CDR1 SGHKS, CDR2 YYEKEE (reference sequence). The CDR3 loop reads CASSLSVGTGVYQPQHF. CDR3 bases: TGTGCCAGCAGCTTATCCGTTGGGACAGGGGTTTACCAGCCCCAGCATTTT.

This chain links TRBV5-1 with TRBJ2-5; 7 bases align to TRBD1. The CDR3 has 14 residues. V was pared by 2 bases and J by 1 base, with 2 bases of the junction left unmatched. The germline V gene encodes CDR1 SGHRS and CDR2 YFSETQ. CDR3 loop: CASSFGQVQETQYF. The DNA for the CDR3 is TGCGCCAGCAGCTTTGGACAGGTCCAAGAGACCCAGTACTTC. The variable domain in full, with the rest retrieved from reference TRBV5-1 and TRBJ2-5, is KAGVTQTPRYLIKTRGQQVTLSCSPISGHRSVSWYQQTPGQGLQFLFEYFSETQRNKGNFPGRFSGRQFSNSRSEMNVSTLELGDSALYLCASSFGQVQETQYFGPGTRLLVL.

V and J are TRBV9 and TRBJ2-2, with a possible D match to TRBD2 (6 bases). CDR1 and CDR2 from the germline V gene are SGDLS and YYNGEE. Trimming pared 5 bases from V and 3 bases from J, leaving 11 bases between. This CDR3 is 14 amino acids long. In DNA form, the CDR3 reads TGTGCCAGCAGAGGTCCGGGGGACACCGGGGAGCTGTTTTTT. Translation: CASRGPGDTGELFF.

The chain joins TRBV18 to TRBJ1-5, with TRBD1 matching over 7 bases. Germline V gene lookup returns CDR1 KGHSH and CDR2 LQKENI. The CDR3 covers 17 residues. Unmatched junction bases numbered 12, after V lost 2 bases and J lost 5 bases. The CDR3 sequence: CASSPAGTVGTHQPQHF. Written as DNA, the CDR3 is TGTGCCAGCTCACCAGCCGGGACAGTGGGAACCCATCAGCCCCAGCATTTT.

CDR3 DNA: TGTGCCAGCAGCCAAAGGACTGCTGGAGGCTACACCTTC. The encoded protein is CASSQRTAGGYTF. The V call is TRBV6-1, the J call TRBJ1-2, with D uncertain. This CDR3 spans 13 amino acids. Germline V CDR1 and CDR2: MNHNS, SASEGT. Trimming cost V 6 bases and J 8 bases, with 16 bases left between them.

The chain links TRBV29-1 to TRBJ2-5; 8 bases map to TRBD1. The J segment lost 4 bases and the V segment lost 4 bases, leaving 8 bases of the junction unmatched. This CDR3 has 14 amino acids. Germline V gene sequence: CDR1 SQVTM, CDR2 ANQGSEA. CDR3 residues: CSVAAGGLGETQYF. In DNA, the CDR3 is TGCAGCGTTGCGGCAGGGGGCCTGGGAGAGACCCAGTACTTC. Supplemented by reference TRBV29-1 and TRBJ2-5, the full variable domain reads SAVISQKPSRDICQRGTSLTIQCQVDSQVTMMFWYRQQPGQSLTLIATANQGSEATYESGFVIDKFPISRPNLTFSTLTVSNMSPEDSSIYLCSVAAGGLGETQYFGPGTRLLVL.

The V and J genes are TRBV15 and TRBJ1-4; no definite D call. Between the trimmed V and J ends, which lost 5 bases and 4 bases, there was a span of 17 bases. The CDR3 length is 16 residues. The germline CDR1 and CDR2 sequences are LNHNV and YYDKDF (reference sequence). The DNA of the CDR3 is TGTGCCACCAGCCCACAACCGACCGGGAGTAATGAAAAACTGTTTTTT. Its protein product is CATSPQPTGSNEKLFF. Full variable domain (outside the CDR3, taken from reference TRBV15 and TRBJ1-4): DAMVIQNPRYQVTQFGKPVTLSCSQTLNHNVMYWYQQKSSQAPKLLFHYYDKDFNNEADTPDNFQSRRPNTSFCFLDIRSPGLGDTAMYLCATSPQPTGSNEKLFFGSGTQLSVL.

This chain links TRBV2 with TRBJ1-1, with D tentatively TRBD1 (5 bases). V dropped 4 bases and J dropped 1 base, with 10 bases sitting between them. The CDR3 has 14 residues. The germline V gene has CDR1 SNHLY and CDR2 FYNNEI. The CDR3 region is CASSVNRRNTEAFF. The CDR3 DNA reads TGTGCCAGCAGTGTTAACAGGAGGAACACTGAAGCTTTCTTT.

The chain recombines TRBV7-3 with TRBJ2-2; TRBD1 matches 8 bases. This CDR3 spans 17 amino acids. In germline, CDR1 is SGHTA, CDR2 FQGTGA. J gave up 1 base and V 2 bases, and 6 bases lay outside the gene matches. The CDR3 is CASSLAAGTGNTGELFF. The CDR3 region has the DNA TGTGCCAGCAGCTTAGCAGCCGGGACAGGGAACACCGGGGAGCTGTTTTTT. The variable domain in full, completed from reference TRBV7-3 and TRBJ2-2, reads GAGVSQTPSNKVTEKGKYVELRCDPISGHTALYWYRQSLGQGPEFLIYFQGTGAADDSGLPNDRFFAVRPEGSVSTLKIQRTERGDSAVYLCASSLAAGTGNTGELFFGEGSRLTVL.

The rearrangement joins TRBV5-1 to TRBJ1-1; possibly TRBD1 for D (6 bases). The CDR3 runs to 15 residues. Germline V CDR1 and CDR2: SGHRS, YFSETQ. Trimming removed 4 bases at V and 4 bases at J, with 17 bases between. The CDR3 coding sequence is TGCGCCAGCAGCCCGAGGGGGGGTTTTGGCACTGAAGCTTTCTTT. Residues: CASSPRGGFGTEAFF.

The V and J genes are TRBV5-5 and TRBJ1-6; 7 nucleotides align to TRBD1. The CDR3 is 15 residues long. Germline V lookup: CDR1 SGHKS, CDR2 YYEKEE (reference sequence). With 3 bases clipped from V and 8 bases from J, the junction kept 8 bases outside the gene matches. The CDR3 DNA follows: TGTGCCAGCAGCTGGAAGACAGGGACCGATTCACCCCTCCACTTT. Protein product: CASSWKTGTDSPLHF.